The 2 T cell receptor beta chains reported below all come from one sample, sequenced in a study of blood T cell repertoires in COVID-19. Only in-frame clones appear in the TCRdb table, and some are missing; sequencing was by immunoSEQ multiplex PCR. The table lists roughly 220,000 clones, 65% to 90% of them singletons. Sequencing was performed on peripheral blood. The receptors come from a man aged 80 or over with acute or convalescent COVID-19.

This chain uses TRBV18 with TRBJ1-6; 9 nucleotides line up with TRBD1. Germline values: CDR1 KGHSH, CDR2 LQKENI. The CDR3 has 15 amino acids. Losses at the gene ends were 3 bases for V and 6 bases for J; bases not matched to a gene: 3. Here the CDR3 reads CASSPTGQGNSPLHF. The DNA of the CDR3 is TGTGCCAGCTCACCCACGGGACAGGGTAATTCACCCCTCCACTTT.

Of note for this clone: This specimen includes other DNA sequences encoding the same CDR3. The chain is built from TRBV2 and TRBJ2-2; 11 positions agree with TRBD2. The ends lost 6 bases at V and 6 bases at J; junction bases unmatched: 6. Germline CDR1 is SNHLY and CDR2 is FYNNEI. The CDR3 runs 15 residues. CDR3: CASRKLAGVSGELFF. The DNA of the CDR3 is TGTGCCAGCAGAAAACTAGCGGGAGTCTCCGGGGAGCTGTTTTTT.